Listed below are T cell receptor beta chains from one sample, sequenced in a study of blood T cells in healthy people across ages. Each CDR3 protein is one row after TCRdb ran MiXCR on the 5' RACE reads. The sample has 550,000 to 750,000 distinct CDR3 sequences, about 21% seen once. The specimen was blood. The source is a man between 65 and 80 years old in good health. Each CDR3 is given with its conserved first and last residue. Each record gives: J gene, V gene, CDR3 protein.

TRBJ2-7 | TRBV6-6 | CASSPIAGISYEQYF
. | TRBV2 | CASSNDISYEQYF
TRBJ1-4 | TRBV25-1 | CASSEYTVGTGVKLFF
TRBJ2-3 | TRBV10-3 | CAISESRTDTQYF
. | TRBV5-4 | CASSLGAGTTINEQYF
TRBJ1-2 | TRBV12-3/TRBV12-4 | CASSLSSPYGYTF
TRBJ1-1 | TRBV20-1 | CSARTGGGTEAFF
TRBJ1-5 | TRBV18 | CASSPETRSNQPQHF
TRBJ1-1 | TRBV7-6 | CASSEWDRVGWNTEAFF
TRBJ2-3 | TRBV28 | CASSELATSTDTQYF
TRBJ1-1 | TRBV7-9 | CASTQAGAFF
TRBJ1-3 | TRBV6-5 | CASSYGQGWIGNTIYF
TRBJ2-5 | TRBV7-7 | CASSQTRLGETQYF
TRBJ2-5 | TRBV4-1 | CASSFRGQESQYF
. | TRBV5-6 | CASSLGTGTSSYEQYF
TRBJ2-5 | TRBV11-2 | CASSLFETRGQETQYF
. | TRBV7-2 | CASSLETGGAYEQYF
TRBJ2-7 | TRBV6-5 | CASFNGYEQYF
TRBJ2-7 | TRBV6-5 | CASSKSGTVYEQYF
TRBJ2-5 | TRBV27 | CASSLSYLGETQYF
TRBJ2-4 | TRBV5-1 | CASSPEGLIQYF
TRBJ1-1 | TRBV5-5 | CASSSWENTEAFF
TRBJ2-3 | TRBV6-5 | CASSEDRSTDTQYF
TRBJ1-2 | TRBV6-5 | CASSYGDDGYTF
TRBJ2-2 | TRBV6-1 | CASSEELAANTGELFF
TRBJ2-3 | TRBV28 | CASSLPSGSETDTQYF
. | TRBV6-6 | CASRITGTLSYEQYF
TRBJ1-5 | TRBV27 | CASCDRGGGKQPQHF
TRBJ2-7 | TRBV28 | CASSPLAQTVGYEQYF
TRBJ1-2 | TRBV28 | CASSLRDGYTF
TRBJ2-7 | TRBV20-1 | CSANSFGPSYEQYF
TRBJ2-7 | TRBV28 | CASSLRDCYEQYF
TRBJ1-5 | TRBV12-3/TRBV12-4 | CASGDRGLGNQPQHF
. | TRBV6-6 | CASSYSIDRRHEQYF
TRBJ2-7 | TRBV3-1 | CASSQGISYGTRSYERYF
TRBJ2-3 | TRBV24-1 | CATSDFPRGTQYF
TRBJ2-5 | TRBV19 | CASSAGTSGLGEQYF
TRBJ2-7 | TRBV29-1 | CSVLSGSSYEQYF
TRBJ2-3 | TRBV7-2 | CASSPHGQREDTQYF
TRBJ1-1 | TRBV29-1 | CSVDGGAYTEAFF
TRBJ2-6 | TRBV5-1 | CASSLEGRISGANVLTF